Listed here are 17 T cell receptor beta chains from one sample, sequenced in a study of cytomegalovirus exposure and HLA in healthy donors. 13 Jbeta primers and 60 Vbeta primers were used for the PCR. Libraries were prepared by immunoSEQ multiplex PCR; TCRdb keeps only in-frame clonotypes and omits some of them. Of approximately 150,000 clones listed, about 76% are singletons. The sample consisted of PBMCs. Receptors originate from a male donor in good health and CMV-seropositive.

CDR3 bases: TGTGCCAGCAGTTACTCGCGGACAGGCCTTAATGAAAAACTGTTTTTT. It is translated as CASSYSRTGLNEKLFF. The V and J genes are TRBV6-5 and TRBJ1-4, with 7 bases aligning to TRBD1. Germline lookup yields CDR1 MNHEY and CDR2 SVGAGI. The V gene end was trimmed by 0 bases and the J gene end by 4 bases; junction bases not matched to a gene: 5. This CDR3 comprises 16 residues.

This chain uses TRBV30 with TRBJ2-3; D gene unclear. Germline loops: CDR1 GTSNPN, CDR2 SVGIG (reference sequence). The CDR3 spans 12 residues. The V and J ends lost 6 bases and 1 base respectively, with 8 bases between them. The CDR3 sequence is CACSTRTDTQYF. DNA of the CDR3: TGTGCCTGCTCGACTCGCACAGATACGCAGTATTTT. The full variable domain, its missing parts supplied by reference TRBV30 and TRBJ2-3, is SQTIHQWPATLVQPVGSPLSLECTVEGTSNPNLYWYRQAAGRGLQLLFYSVGIGQISSEVPQNLSASRPQDRQFILSSKKLLLSDSGFYLCACSTRTDTQYFGPGTRLTVL.

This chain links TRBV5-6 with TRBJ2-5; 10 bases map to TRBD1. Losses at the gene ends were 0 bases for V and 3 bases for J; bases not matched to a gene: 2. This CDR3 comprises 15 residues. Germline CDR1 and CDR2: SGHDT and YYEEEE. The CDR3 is CASSLGQGAEETQYF. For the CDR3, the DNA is TGTGCCAGCAGCTTGGGACAGGGGGCAGAAGAGACCCAGTACTTC. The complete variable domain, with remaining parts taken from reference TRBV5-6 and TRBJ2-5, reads DAGVTQSPTHLIKTRGQQVTLRCSPKSGHDTVSWYQQALGQGPQFIFQYYEEEERQRGNFPDRFSGHQFPNYSSELNVNALLLGDSALYLCASSLGQGAEETQYFGPGTRLLVL.

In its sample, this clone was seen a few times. The CDR3 is CASSYAVSGPLHF. The CDR3 DNA reads as TGTGCCAGCAGTTACGCGGTTTCCGGACCCCTCCACTTT. V usage is TRBV6-5 and J usage is TRBJ1-6; D gene unclear. Germline CDR1 MNHEY, CDR2 SVGAGI. The CDR3 sequence is 13 residues long. V was shortened by 2 bases and J by 12 bases, with 11 bases between the two germline ends.

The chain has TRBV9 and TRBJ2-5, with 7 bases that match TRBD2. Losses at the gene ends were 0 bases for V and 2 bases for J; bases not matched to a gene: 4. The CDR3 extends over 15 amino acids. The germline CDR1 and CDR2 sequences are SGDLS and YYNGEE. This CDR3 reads CASSVVGGGQETQYF. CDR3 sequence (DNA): TGTGCCAGCAGCGTAGTGGGGGGAGGGCAAGAGACCCAGTACTTC.

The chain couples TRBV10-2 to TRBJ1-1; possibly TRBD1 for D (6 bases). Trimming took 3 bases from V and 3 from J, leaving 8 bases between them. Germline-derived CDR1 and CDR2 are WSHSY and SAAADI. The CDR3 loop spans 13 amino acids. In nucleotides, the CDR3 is TGCGCCAGCAGTGAAACAGGGTACACTGAAGCTTTCTTT. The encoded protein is CASSETGYTEAFF.

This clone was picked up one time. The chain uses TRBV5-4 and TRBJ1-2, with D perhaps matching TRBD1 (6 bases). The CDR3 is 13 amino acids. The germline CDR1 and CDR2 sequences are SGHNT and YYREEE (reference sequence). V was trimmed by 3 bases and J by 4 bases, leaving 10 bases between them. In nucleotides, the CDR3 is TGTGCCAGCAGCTACAGGGTTGCCTATGGCTACACCTTC. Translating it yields CASSYRVAYGYTF.

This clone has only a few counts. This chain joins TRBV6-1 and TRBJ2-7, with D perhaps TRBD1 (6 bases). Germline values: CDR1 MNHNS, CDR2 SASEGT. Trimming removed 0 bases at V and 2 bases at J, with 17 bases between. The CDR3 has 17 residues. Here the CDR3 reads CASSEAPGTLPPYEQYF. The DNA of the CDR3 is TGTGCCAGCAGTGAAGCGCCCGGGACACTTCCTCCCTACGAGCAGTACTTC.

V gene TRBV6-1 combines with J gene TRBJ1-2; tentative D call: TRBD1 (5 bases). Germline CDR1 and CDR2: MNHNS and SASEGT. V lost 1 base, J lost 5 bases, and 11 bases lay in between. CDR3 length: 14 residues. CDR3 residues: CASSEDLGVYGYTF. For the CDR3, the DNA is TGTGCCAGCAGTGAAGACTTAGGGGTATATGGCTACACCTTC.

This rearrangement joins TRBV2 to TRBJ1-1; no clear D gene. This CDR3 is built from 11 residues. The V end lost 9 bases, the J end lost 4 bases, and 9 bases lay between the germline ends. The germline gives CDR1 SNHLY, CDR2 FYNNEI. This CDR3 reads CASTHGTEAFF. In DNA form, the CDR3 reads TGTGCCAGTACTCATGGCACTGAAGCTTTCTTT.

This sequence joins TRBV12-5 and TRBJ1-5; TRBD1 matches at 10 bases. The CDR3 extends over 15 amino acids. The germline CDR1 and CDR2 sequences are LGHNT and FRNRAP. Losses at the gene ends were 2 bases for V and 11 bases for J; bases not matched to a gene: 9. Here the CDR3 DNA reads TGTGCTAGTGGTTTGAGGGGGACAGGGGATAGGACCCAGCATTTT. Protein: CASGLRGTGDRTQHF.

The CDR3 DNA is TGTGCCAGCAGCCCGTTCTGGGGGGGGAACACCGGGGAGCTGTTTTTT. It is translated as CASSPFWGGNTGELFF. The chain uses TRBV9 and TRBJ2-2, with 7 nucleotides matching TRBD2. There are 16 residues in the CDR3. Trimming removed 4 bases from V and 1 base from J; junction bases left unmatched: 7. In germline, CDR1 is SGDLS, CDR2 YYNGEE.

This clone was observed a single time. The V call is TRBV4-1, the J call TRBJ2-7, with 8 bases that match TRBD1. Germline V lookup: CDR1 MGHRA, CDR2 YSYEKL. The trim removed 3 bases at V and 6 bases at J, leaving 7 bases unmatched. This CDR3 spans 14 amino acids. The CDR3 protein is CASSQADRGSEQYF. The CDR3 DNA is TGCGCCAGCAGCCAGGCTGACAGGGGAAGCGAGCAGTACTTC.

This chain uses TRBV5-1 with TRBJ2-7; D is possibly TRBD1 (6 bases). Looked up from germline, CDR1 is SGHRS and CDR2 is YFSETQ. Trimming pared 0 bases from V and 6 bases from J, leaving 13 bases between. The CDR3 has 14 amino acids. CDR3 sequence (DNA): TGCGCCAGCAGCTTGGGACAGGAAATTGGCGAGCAGTACTTC. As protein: CASSLGQEIGEQYF.

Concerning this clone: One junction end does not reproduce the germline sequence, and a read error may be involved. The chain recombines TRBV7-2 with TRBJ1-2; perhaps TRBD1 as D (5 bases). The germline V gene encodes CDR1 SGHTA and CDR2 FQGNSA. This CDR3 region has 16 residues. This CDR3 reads CASSLHLPQGGVPTFF. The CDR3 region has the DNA TGTGCCAGCAGCTTACACCTGCCCCAGGGTGGGGTACCCACTTTCTTC.

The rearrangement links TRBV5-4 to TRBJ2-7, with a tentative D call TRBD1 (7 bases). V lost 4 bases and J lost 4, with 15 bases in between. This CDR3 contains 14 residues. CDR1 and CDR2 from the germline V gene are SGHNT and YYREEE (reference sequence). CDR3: CASSPGDSLYEQYF. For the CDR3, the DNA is TGTGCCAGCAGCCCGGGGGACAGTCTGTACGAGCAGTACTTC.

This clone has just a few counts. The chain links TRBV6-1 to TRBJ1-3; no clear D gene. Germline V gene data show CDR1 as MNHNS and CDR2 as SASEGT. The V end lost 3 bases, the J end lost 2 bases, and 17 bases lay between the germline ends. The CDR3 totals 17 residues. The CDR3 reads CASSEVPSTGAGNTIYF. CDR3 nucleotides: TGTGCCAGCAGTGAGGTCCCGAGTACCGGTGCTGGAAACACCATATATTTT.